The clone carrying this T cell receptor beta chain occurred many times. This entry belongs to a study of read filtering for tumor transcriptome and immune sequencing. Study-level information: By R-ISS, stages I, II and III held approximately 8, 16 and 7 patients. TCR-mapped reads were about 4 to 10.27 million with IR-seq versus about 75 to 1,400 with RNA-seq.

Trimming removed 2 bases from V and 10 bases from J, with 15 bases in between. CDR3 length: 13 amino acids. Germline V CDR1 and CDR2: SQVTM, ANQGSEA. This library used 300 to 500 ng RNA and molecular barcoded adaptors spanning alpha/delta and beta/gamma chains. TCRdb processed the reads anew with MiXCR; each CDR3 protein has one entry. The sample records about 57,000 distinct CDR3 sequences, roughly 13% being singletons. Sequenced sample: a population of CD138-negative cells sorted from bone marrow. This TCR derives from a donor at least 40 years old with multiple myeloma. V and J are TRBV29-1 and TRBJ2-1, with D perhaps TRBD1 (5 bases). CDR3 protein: CSVEPPPRVEQFF. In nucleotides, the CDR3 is TGCAGCGTTGAACCCCCCCCCAGGGTCGAGCAGTTCTTC.